Detailed here is one T cell receptor (beta chain). These data come from a study of blood T cell repertoires in COVID-19. As for the study in general: Acute-phase and convalescent COVID-19 samples originated in the United States, Italy and Spain. Nucleic acid was either cDNA or gDNA, and it came from T cells, B-cell-depleted T cells, or PBMCs.

In germline, CDR1 is MNHEY, CDR2 SMNVEV (reference sequence). V shed 4 bases and J shed 0 bases, with 6 bases lying between them. CDR3 length: 13 residues. Original handling: Estimation of nucleated cell counts relied on the amplification of reference gene primers. Using immunoSEQ multiplex PCR, the repertoire was profiled, and TCRdb retains in-frame clones only, with some absent. D and trimming were read from the DNA, whereas the V and J calls and clone size are those reported in that table. The sample lists about 98,000 clones; almost 85% were seen once. The specimen was peripheral blood. The chain joins TRBV27 to TRBJ1-1; D might be TRBD1 (5 bases). This receptor was taken from a man between 35 and 55 years old with active or convalescent COVID-19. The CDR3 loop reads CASSWGVNTEAFF. The CDR3 nucleotides are TGTGCCAGCAGTTGGGGGGTGAACACTGAAGCTTTCTTT.